Sequencing of this T cell receptor beta chain was carried out in a study of T-cell memory formation after mild COVID-19. Study details: TCR clusters largely stayed donor specific.

Study-wide points: Shrinking CD4+ clones resided mostly in CM and EM, and CD8+ ones in EMRA. CD4+ bias marked clones expanding day 15 to 37, unlike balanced contracting clones.

TCRdb used MiXCR to reprocess the 5' RACE reads, holding one entry per CDR3 protein. Found here are about 200,000 distinct CDR3 sequences, around 9.5% of them singletons; the top ten hold 3% to 4%. On this clonotype: Its cognate antigen is unknown.

The sequenced material came from PBMCs or a T cell subset sorted from them (not recorded which). This sequence was found in a man younger than 35 who had mild COVID-19 (a few samples of this study predate the infection). Cell type and time point are not known.

The CDR3 reads CSANRGGVNTEAFF. The CDR3 nucleotides read TGCAGTGCTAACCGTGGGGGGGTGAACACTGAAGCTTTCTTT. J is TRBJ1-1 and V is TRBV20-1, with a tentative D call TRBD1 (5 bases). Germline CDR1 DFQATT, CDR2 SNEGSKA (reference sequence). This CDR3 spans 14 amino acids. Trimming removed 4 bases at V and 0 bases at J, with 12 bases between.